Following are 11 T cell receptor beta chains from one sample sequenced in a study of CD8+CD57+ T cells in acquired aplastic anemia. Patients chosen for sequencing had CD8+CD57+ cells that had expanded, as shown by flow cytometry. Genomic DNA, the template, was used for profiling of the TCR beta VDJ and CDR3. TCRdb re-derived calls from the reads in MiXCR, one entry per CDR3 protein. The repertoire holds around 500,000 distinct CDR3 sequences, with roughly a third as singletons. Sequencing was done on a sample of sorted CD4+, CD8+, or CD8+CD57+ T cells (not recorded which) from PBMCs. The source is a human donor with aplastic anemia.

CDR3 DNA: TGTGCCAGCAGTTACGATCGGGGTTTCAGGGATGAGCAGTTCTTC. It codes for CASSYDRGFRDEQFF. V gene TRBV6-5 combines with J gene TRBJ2-1; D could derive from TRBD1 or TRBD2 (5 bases each). CDR1 and CDR2 (germline): MNHEY, SVGAGI. V lost 2 bases to trimming and J lost 8 bases, with 16 bases between them. The CDR3 spans 15 residues.

The chain couples TRBV5-5 to TRBJ1-2; perhaps TRBD1 as D (5 bases). Germline V gives CDR1 SGHKS, CDR2 YYEKEE (reference sequence). The CDR3 spans 16 residues. The ends were cut back, 0 bases at V and 7 bases at J, with 19 bases in the middle. The CDR3 sequence is CASSLAVEGVEGGYTF. CDR3 in DNA: TGTGCCAGCAGCTTGGCCGTCGAAGGGGTAGAAGGTGGCTACACCTTC.

The rearrangement uses TRBV19 and TRBJ2-7; 7 positions agree with TRBD2. The J segment lost 2 bases and the V segment lost 3 bases, leaving 10 bases of the junction unmatched. Per the germline V gene, CDR1 is LNHDA and CDR2 is SQIVND (reference sequence). CDR3 length: 16 residues. In DNA form, the CDR3 reads TGTGCCAGTAGTATTAGGGTGGCTAGCGGAACCTACGAGCAGTACTTC. It is translated as CASSIRVASGTYEQYF.

In this sample, this clonotype turned up many times. The V call is TRBV7-8, the J call TRBJ2-7; TRBD1 matches 8 bases. CDR1 is SGHVS, CDR2 FQNEAQ, per germline. This CDR3 comprises 15 residues. The J segment lost 6 bases and the V segment lost 7 bases, leaving 14 bases of the junction unmatched. The CDR3 DNA reads as TGTGCCAGCACCCCTGTAGGACAGGGTATGACCGAGCAGTACTTC. It specifies CASTPVGQGMTEQYF.

V is TRBV11-2 and J is TRBJ1-1, with TRBD1 matching over 7 bases. The CDR3 consists of 17 residues. Germline CDR1 is SGHAT and CDR2 is FQNNGV. Trimming removed 5 bases from V and 4 bases from J; junction bases left unmatched: 16. The CDR3 region is CASSPNLLTGSGTEAFF. The DNA for the CDR3 is TGTGCCAGCAGCCCCAATTTATTGACAGGGTCTGGCACTGAAGCTTTCTTT.

Notes on this clonotype: A much larger clone lies a single base off, so this may be a read error. The V call is TRBV10-1, the J call TRBJ1-5; maybe TRBD1 (5 bases). This CDR3 region has 17 residues. Germline-derived CDR1 and CDR2 are WNHNN and SYGVQD (reference sequence). The CDR3 loop is CASSGKGRRYSDQPQHF. In DNA form, the CDR3 reads TGCGCCAGCAGTGGAAAGGGGCGCCGTTATAGCGATCAGCCCCAGCATTTT.

This clonotype appeared many times. The genes are TRBV7-9 and TRBJ2-5, with D uncertain. The CDR3 covers 13 residues. Germline V gives CDR1 SEHNR, CDR2 FQNEAQ (reference sequence). Trimming pared 5 bases from V and 3 bases from J, leaving 10 bases between. CDR3 sequence (DNA): TGTGCCAGCAGCCGCATGGGTGAAGAGACCCAGTACTTC. It translates to CASSRMGEETQYF.

The chain carries TRBV15 and TRBJ2-7; 7 nucleotides line up with TRBD1. V was clipped by 9 bases and J by 2 bases; unmatched bases: 7. From germline, CDR1 is LNHNV and CDR2 YYDKDF (reference sequence). The CDR3 extends over 13 amino acids. CDR3 amino acids: CATTRDRTYEQYF. The CDR3 DNA is TGTGCCACTACCCGGGACAGAACCTACGAGCAGTACTTC.

Many counts were recorded for this clonotype. The chain joins TRBV19 to TRBJ1-5, with TRBD1 identical over 9 bases. Trimming took 3 bases from V and 5 from J; bases not matched to a gene: 5. Germline loops: CDR1 LNHDA, CDR2 SQIVND (reference sequence). This CDR3 is 15 amino acids long. CDR3 in DNA: TGTGCCAGTAGTATCCACAGGGGGCTTCATCAGCCCCAGCATTTT. The encoded protein is CASSIHRGLHQPQHF.

This clonotype has at least ten counts. The genes are TRBV20-1 and TRBJ1-3; D ambiguous. Trimming shortened V by 0 bases and J by 4 bases, and 10 bases separated the two germline ends. CDR3 size: 14 residues. CDR1 and CDR2 (germline): DFQATT, SNEGSKA (reference sequence). The DNA for the CDR3 is TGCAGTGCTAGAGACGCAGCCCGCGGAAACACCATATATTTT. Amino acids: CSARDAARGNTIYF.

The rearrangement joins TRBV20-1 to TRBJ2-3; D is undetermined. CDR3 length: 13 residues. Germline CDR1 reads DFQATT; CDR2 reads SNEGSKA (reference sequence). Trimming stripped 4 bases from V and 2 bases from J, with 10 bases between. As DNA, the CDR3 is TGCAGTGCTAAAAGTGGTGTCACAGATACGCAGTATTTT. It specifies CSAKSGVTDTQYF.